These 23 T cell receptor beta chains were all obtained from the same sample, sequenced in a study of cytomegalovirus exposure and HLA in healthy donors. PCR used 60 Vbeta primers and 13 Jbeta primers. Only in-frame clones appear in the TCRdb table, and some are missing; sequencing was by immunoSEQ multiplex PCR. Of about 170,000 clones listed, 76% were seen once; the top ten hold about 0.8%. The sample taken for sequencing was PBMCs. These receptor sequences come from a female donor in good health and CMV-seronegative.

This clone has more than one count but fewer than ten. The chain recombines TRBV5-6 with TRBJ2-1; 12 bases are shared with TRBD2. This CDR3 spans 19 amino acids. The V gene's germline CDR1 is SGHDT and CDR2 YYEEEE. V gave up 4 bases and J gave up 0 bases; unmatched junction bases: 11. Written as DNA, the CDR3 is TGTGCCAGCAGCCTCAACCCGACTAGCGGGGGAAGCTCCTACAATGAGCAGTTCTTC. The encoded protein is CASSLNPTSGGSSYNEQFF.

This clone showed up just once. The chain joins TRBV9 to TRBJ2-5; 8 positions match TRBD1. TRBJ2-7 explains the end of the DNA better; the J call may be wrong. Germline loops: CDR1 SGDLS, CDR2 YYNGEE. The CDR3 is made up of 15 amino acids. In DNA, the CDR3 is TGTGCCAGCAGCCCCAAGGACAGGGCCCACTACGAGCAGTACTTC. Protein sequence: CASSPKDRAHYEQYF.

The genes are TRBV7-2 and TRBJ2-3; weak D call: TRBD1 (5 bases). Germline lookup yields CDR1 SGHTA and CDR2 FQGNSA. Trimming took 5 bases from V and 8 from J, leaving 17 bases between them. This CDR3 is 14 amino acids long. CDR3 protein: CASSDGHLHGTQYF. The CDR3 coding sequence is TGTGCCAGCAGCGATGGACACCTCCACGGTACGCAGTATTTT.

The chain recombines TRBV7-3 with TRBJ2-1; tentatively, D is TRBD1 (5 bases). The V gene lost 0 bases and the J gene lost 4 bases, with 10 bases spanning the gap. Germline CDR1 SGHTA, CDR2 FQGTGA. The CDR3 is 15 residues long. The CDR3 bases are TGTGCCAGCAGCTTAACAGGGGTCCTATACAATGAGCAGTTCTTC. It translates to CASSLTGVLYNEQFF.

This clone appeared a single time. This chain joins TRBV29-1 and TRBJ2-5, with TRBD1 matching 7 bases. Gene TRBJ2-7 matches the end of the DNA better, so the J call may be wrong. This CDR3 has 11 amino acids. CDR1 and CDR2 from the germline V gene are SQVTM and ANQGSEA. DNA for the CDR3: TGCAGCATCTACAGGGGACGCGAGCAGTACTTC. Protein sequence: CSIYRGREQYF.

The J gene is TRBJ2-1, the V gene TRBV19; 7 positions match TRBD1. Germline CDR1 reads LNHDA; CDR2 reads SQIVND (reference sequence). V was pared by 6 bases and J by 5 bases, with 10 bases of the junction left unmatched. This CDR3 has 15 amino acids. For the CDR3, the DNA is TGTGCCAGTAGAAGGGGGACAGAAGTACACAATGAGCAGTTCTTC. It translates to CASRRGTEVHNEQFF.

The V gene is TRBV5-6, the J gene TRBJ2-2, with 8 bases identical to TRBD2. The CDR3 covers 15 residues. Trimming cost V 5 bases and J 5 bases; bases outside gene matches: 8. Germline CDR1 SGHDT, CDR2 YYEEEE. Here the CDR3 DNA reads TGTGCCAGCAGTCCTCTAGCGGGCCTTACCGGGGAGCTGTTTTTT. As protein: CASSPLAGLTGELFF.

The CDR3 nucleotides are TGTGCCAGCAGCCGGACAGGGGAACAGCCCCAGCATTTT. Protein product: CASSRTGEQPQHF. The chain employs TRBV28 and TRBJ1-5, with 9 bases aligning to TRBD1. V dropped 6 bases and J dropped 7; count of bases not matched to a gene: 4. CDR3 size: 13 residues. Per the germline V gene, CDR1 is MDHEN and CDR2 is SYDVKM.

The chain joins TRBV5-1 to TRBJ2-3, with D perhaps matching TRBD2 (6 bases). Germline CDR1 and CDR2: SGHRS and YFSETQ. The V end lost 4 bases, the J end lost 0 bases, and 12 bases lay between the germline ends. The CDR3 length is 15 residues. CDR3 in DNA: TGCGCCAGCAGCCGGGAGATAGATAGCACAGATACGCAGTATTTT. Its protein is CASSREIDSTDTQYF.

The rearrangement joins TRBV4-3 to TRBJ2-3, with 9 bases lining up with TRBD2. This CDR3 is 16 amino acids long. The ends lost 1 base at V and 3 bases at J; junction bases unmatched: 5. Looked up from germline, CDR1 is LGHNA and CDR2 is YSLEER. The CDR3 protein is CASSQGAGGLTDTQYF. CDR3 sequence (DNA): TGCGCCAGCAGCCAAGGGGCGGGGGGGCTAACAGATACGCAGTATTTT.

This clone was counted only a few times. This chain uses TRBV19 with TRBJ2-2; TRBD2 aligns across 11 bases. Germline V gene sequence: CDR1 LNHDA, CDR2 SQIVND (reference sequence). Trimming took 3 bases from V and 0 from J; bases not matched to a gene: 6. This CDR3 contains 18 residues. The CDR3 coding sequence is TGTGCCAGTAGTATGGAACTAGCGGGGGTTTCGAACACCGGGGAGCTGTTTTTT. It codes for CASSMELAGVSNTGELFF. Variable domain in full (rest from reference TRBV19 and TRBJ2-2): DGGITQSPKYLFRKEGQNVTLSCEQNLNHDAMYWYRQDPGQGLRLIYYSQIVNDFQKGDIAEGYSVSREKKESFPLTVTSAQKNPTAFYLCASSMELAGVSNTGELFFGEGSRLTVL.

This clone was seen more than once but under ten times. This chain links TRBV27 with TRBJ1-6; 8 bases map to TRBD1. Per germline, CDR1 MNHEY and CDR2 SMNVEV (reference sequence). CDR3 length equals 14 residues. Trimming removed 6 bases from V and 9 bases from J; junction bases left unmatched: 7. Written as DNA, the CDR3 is TGTGCCAGCAGCGTCGGGGACAGGAGTTCACCCCTCCACTTT. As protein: CASSVGDRSSPLHF.

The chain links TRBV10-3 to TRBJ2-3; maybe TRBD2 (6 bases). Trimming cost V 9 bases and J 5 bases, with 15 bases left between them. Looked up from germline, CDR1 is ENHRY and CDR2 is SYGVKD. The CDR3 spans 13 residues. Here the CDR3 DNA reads TGTGCCATTGGACTACCGGCGGGAGATACGCAGTATTTT. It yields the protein CAIGLPAGDTQYF.

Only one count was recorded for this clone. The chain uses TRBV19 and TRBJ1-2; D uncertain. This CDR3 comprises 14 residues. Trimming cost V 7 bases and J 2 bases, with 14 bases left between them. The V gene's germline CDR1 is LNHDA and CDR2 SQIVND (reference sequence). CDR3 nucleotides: TGTGCCAGTAAGTCGCCGGGGTGGAACTATGGCTACACCTTC. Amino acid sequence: CASKSPGWNYGYTF.

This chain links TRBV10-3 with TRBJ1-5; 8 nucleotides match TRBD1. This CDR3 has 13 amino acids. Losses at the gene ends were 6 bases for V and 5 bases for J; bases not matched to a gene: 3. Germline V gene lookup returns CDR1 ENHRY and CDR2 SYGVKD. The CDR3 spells CAIRGQVDQPQHF. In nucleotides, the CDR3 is TGTGCCATCAGGGGACAGGTTGATCAGCCCCAGCATTTT.

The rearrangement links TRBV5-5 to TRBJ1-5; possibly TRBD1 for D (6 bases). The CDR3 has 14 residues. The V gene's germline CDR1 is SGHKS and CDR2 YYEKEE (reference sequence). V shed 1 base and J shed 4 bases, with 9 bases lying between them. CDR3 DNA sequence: TGTGCCAGCAGCTTGTCGACAGGAAATCAGCCCCAGCATTTT. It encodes CASSLSTGNQPQHF.

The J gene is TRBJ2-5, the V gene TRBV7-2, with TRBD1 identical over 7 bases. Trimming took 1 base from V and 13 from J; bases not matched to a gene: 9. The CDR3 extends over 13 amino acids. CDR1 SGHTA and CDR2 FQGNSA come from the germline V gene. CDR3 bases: TGTGCCAGCAGCTTAGGAGGGGGCGCCCGCTGGTACTTC. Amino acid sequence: CASSLGGGARWYF.

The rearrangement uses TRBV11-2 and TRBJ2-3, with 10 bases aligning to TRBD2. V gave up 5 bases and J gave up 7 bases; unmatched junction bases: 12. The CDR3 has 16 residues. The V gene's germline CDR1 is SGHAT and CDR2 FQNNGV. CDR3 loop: CASSGGISGGAYTQYF. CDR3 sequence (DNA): TGTGCCAGCAGCGGGGGGATCAGCGGGGGGGCGTATACGCAGTATTTT.

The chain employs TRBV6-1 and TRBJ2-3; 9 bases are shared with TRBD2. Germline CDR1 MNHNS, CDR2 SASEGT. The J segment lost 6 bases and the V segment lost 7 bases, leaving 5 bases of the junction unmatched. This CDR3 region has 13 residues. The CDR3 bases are TGTGCCAGCAACGAAGCGGGGGGTGATACGCAGTATTTT. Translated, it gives CASNEAGGDTQYF.

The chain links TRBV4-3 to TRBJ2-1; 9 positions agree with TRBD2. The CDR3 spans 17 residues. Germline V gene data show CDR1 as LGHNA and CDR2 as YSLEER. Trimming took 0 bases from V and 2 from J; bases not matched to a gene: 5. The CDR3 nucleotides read TGCGCCAGCAGCCAAGATCCGCGCGGGAGGGCCTACAATGAGCAGTTCTTC. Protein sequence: CASSQDPRGRAYNEQFF.

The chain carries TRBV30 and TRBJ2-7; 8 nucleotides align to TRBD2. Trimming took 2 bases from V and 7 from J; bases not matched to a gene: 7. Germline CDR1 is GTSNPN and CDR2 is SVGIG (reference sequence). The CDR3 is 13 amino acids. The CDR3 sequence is CAWSSTAGGEQYF. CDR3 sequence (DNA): TGTGCCTGGAGTTCGACTGCGGGGGGTGAGCAGTACTTC.

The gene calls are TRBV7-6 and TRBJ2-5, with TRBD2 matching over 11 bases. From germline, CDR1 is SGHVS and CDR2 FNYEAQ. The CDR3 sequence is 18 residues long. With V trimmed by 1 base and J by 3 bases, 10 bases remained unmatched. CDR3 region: CASSLEWGTSGTEETQYF. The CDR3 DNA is TGTGCCAGCAGCTTAGAGTGGGGGACTAGCGGAACCGAAGAGACCCAGTACTTC.

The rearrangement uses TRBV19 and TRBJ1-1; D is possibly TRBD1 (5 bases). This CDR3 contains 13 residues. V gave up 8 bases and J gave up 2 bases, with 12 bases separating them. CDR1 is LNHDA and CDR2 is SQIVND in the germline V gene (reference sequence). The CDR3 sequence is CASVGQYNTEAFF. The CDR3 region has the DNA TGTGCCAGTGTGGGGCAGTACAACACTGAAGCTTTCTTT. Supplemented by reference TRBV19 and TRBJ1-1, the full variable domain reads DGGITQSPKYLFRKEGQNVTLSCEQNLNHDAMYWYRQDPGQGLRLIYYSQIVNDFQKGDIAEGYSVSREKKESFPLTVTSAQKNPTAFYLCASVGQYNTEAFFGQGTRLTVV.